Listed below are T cell receptor beta chains from one sample, sequenced in a study of response to subunit inactivated influenza vaccine. TCRdb passed the RT-PCR reads through MiXCR, listing each CDR3 protein once. The sample contains about 610,000 distinct CDR3 sequences, less than 15% of which appear only once. Sequencing used PBMCs from blood, obtained approximately 12 days after vaccination. These receptors were taken from a man in his fifties or sixties who received an inactivated influenza vaccine. The CDR3 runs from the conserved cysteine through the conserved F or W. A D gene is named only where the DNA matches it firmly. Clone size is given for some rows only: seen once, a few or many times, or a class if the clone is expanded.

D	V	size	J	CDR3	DNA
NA	TRBV7-9	few	TRBJ2-1	CASSDRSLPNNEQFF	TGTGCCAGCAGCGATAGATCCCTTCCCAACAATGAGCAGTTCTTC
TRBD2	TRBV12-3/TRBV12-4	NA	TRBJ2-1	CASSETSGRWSSYNEQFF	TGTGCCAGCAGCGAGACTAGCGGGAGGTGGAGCTCCTACAATGAGCAGTTCTTC
NA	TRBV20-1	once	TRBJ2-3	CSGIPPITDTQYF	TGCAGTGGGATACCCCCTATCACAGATACGCAGTATTTT
NA	TRBV12-3/TRBV12-4	few	TRBJ2-5	CASSSHGTNVGETQYF	TGTGCCAGCAGTTCCCACGGGACAAACGTCGGGGAGACCCAGTACTTC
NA	TRBV4-1	few	TRBJ1-1	CASSQDGGYTEAFF	TGCGCCAGCAGCCAAGATGGCGGGTACACTGAAGCTTTCTTT
NA	TRBV7-2	NA	TRBJ1-1	CASSLVRVRDTEALF	TGTGCCAGCAGCTTAGTTAGGGTAAGGGACACTGAAGCTCTCTTT
NA	TRBV7-9	few	TRBJ2-1	CASSLGSVSSYNEQFF	TGTGCCAGCAGCTTAGGGTCCGTGAGCTCCTACAATGAGCAGTTCTTC
TRBD2	TRBV20-1	NA	TRBJ2-2	CSARPSGTSWGLGYTGELFF	TGCAGTGCTAGACCCTCCGGGACTAGCTGGGGCCTTGGCTACACCGGGGAGCTGTTTTTT
TRBD2	TRBV12-3/TRBV12-4	NA	TRBJ2-7	CASSKLAGGSGEQYF	TGTGCCAGCAGCAAACTAGCGGGGGGGTCCGGCGAGCAGTACTTC
TRBD2	TRBV20-1	few	TRBJ2-7	CSARDLRLAGTEQYF	TGCAGTGCTAGAGATCTTAGGCTAGCGGGAACCGAGCAGTACTTC
NA	TRBV4-2	NA	TRBJ2-2	CASSQKIWGHTNTGELFF	TGTGCCAGCAGCCAAAAAATCTGGGGGCACACGAACACCGGGGAGCTGTTTTTT
NA	TRBV2	few	TRBJ1-2	CASSEFSNYGYTF	TGTGCCAGCAGTGAGTTTTCTAACTATGGCTACACCTTC
NA	TRBV11-2	few	TRBJ2-7	CASGSAGVSYEQYF	TGTGCCAGCGGATCGGCAGGAGTCTCCTACGAGCAGTACTTC
TRBD2	TRBV7-2	NA	TRBJ2-5	CASSLALAGARETQYF	TGTGCCAGCAGCTTAGCGCTAGCGGGCGCCAGGGAGACCCAGTACTTC
TRBD1	TRBV12-3/TRBV12-4	few	TRBJ2-1	CASRDRDYNEQFF	TGTGCCAGCCGGGACAGGGACTACAATGAGCAGTTCTTC
TRBD2	TRBV20-1	NA	TRBJ2-1	CSVPYTREGRAGFF	TGCAGTGTCCCATATACGCGGGAGGGCCGGGCGGGGTTCTTC
TRBD2	TRBV7-2	many	TRBJ2-3	CASSLAGLAGDGRGQYF	TGTGCCAGCAGCTTAGCCGGACTAGCGGGGGACGGCCGTGGGCAGTATTTT
NA	TRBV28	few	TRBJ2-7	CASSSQGGQYYEQYF	TGTGCCAGCAGTTCCCAAGGGGGGCAATACTACGAGCAGTACTTC
NA	TRBV27	few	TRBJ1-5	CASSLSSHSNQPQHF	TGTGCCAGCAGTTTAAGCTCCCATAGCAATCAGCCCCAGCATTTT
TRBD2	TRBV6-5	NA	TRBJ2-5	CASSYSLGAGGQETQYF	TGTGCCAGCAGTTATTCCCTTGGGGCGGGGGGACAAGAGACCCAGTACTTC
TRBD1	TRBV5-1	few	TRBJ2-7	CASSFQTGGYEQYF	TGCGCCAGCAGCTTCCAGACAGGGGGCTACGAGCAGTACTTC
NA	TRBV6-2/TRBV6-3	few	TRBJ1-6	CASSFSRNRSYNSPLHF	TGTGCCAGCAGTTTCAGCAGGAACCGCTCCTATAATTCACCCCTCCACTTT
TRBD2	TRBV20-1	NA	TRBJ2-1	CSARASGITYSVSEQFF	TGCAGTGCTAGGGCTAGCGGGATCACCTACAGCGTGAGTGAGCAGTTCTTC
TRBD2	TRBV5-1	few	TRBJ2-3	CASSGGRAENTQYF	TGCGCCAGCAGCGGCGGGAGGGCGGAAAATACGCAGTATTTT
NA	TRBV7-8	NA	TRBJ1-6	CASRLQKQGNSPLHF	TGTGCCAGCAGATTACAGAAGCAGGGTAATTCACCCCTCCACTTT
TRBD2	TRBV7-6	few	TRBJ2-3	CASSPLAGGRGDTQYF	TGTGCCAGCAGCCCCTTAGCGGGGGGGCGTGGAGATACGCAGTATTTT
TRBD1	TRBV12-3/TRBV12-4	NA	TRBJ1-1	CASSPGDRQTEAFF	TGTGCCAGCAGTCCAGGGGACAGACAGACTGAAGCTTTCTTT
NA	TRBV9	NA	TRBJ2-1	CASSSALEQFF	TGTGCCAGCAGCTCCGCATTGGAGCAGTTCTTC
TRBD1	TRBV7-2	few	TRBJ1-2	CASSLGTGRIGYTF	TGTGCCAGCAGCTTAGGGACAGGGAGGATAGGCTACACCTTC
NA	TRBV7-9	few	TRBJ1-1	CASSDGQYTEAFF	TGTGCCAGCAGCGATGGACAGTACACTGAAGCTTTCTTT
NA	TRBV6-2/TRBV6-3	few	TRBJ2-5	CASSPGPSRYF	TGTGCCAGCAGCCCCGGCCCGAGTCGGTACTTC
TRBD1	TRBV5-1	many	TRBJ2-3	CASRNRQGADTQYF	TGCGCCAGCAGGAACAGACAGGGCGCAGATACGCAGTATTTT
NA	TRBV5-1	NA	TRBJ1-4	CASKRAGNPGNEKLFF	TGCGCCAGCAAGAGGGCAGGAAATCCTGGGAATGAAAAACTGTTTTTT
NA	TRBV30	NA	TRBJ2-7	CAWSDRLGYEQYF	TGTGCCTGGAGTGACAGGCTGGGGTACGAGCAGTACTTC
NA	TRBV6-5	NA	TRBJ1-1	CASSYSKRNTEAFF	TGTGCCAGCAGTTACTCGAAGAGGAACACTGAAGCTTTCTTT
NA	TRBV5-1	NA	TRBJ2-2	CASSLAEGDTGELFF	TGCGCCAGCAGCCTAGCCGAGGGGGACACCGGGGAGCTGTTTTTT
TRBD1	TRBV6-1	few	TRBJ1-5	CASTQGVSQPQHF	TGTGCCAGCACCCAGGGGGTTTCGCAGCCCCAGCATTTT
NA	TRBV2	NA	TRBJ2-1	CASGLGNEQFF	TGTGCCAGCGGGTTGGGCAATGAGCAGTTCTTC
TRBD2	TRBV3-1	many	TRBJ2-1	CASSQVSGTYNEQFF	TGTGCCAGCAGCCAAGTTAGCGGGACTTACAATGAGCAGTTCTTC
TRBD1	TRBV10-3	few	TRBJ2-7	CAISERTGGSYEQYF	TGTGCCATCAGTGAACGGACAGGGGGCTCCTACGAGCAGTACTTC
TRBD1	TRBV6-5	many	TRBJ1-1	CASSYSPGQGNTEAFF	TGTGCCAGCAGTTACTCTCCCGGACAGGGAAACACTGAAGCTTTCTTT
NA	TRBV12-3/TRBV12-4	NA	TRBJ1-5	CASSLPPYSNQPQHF	TGTGCCAGCAGTTTGCCCCCATATAGCAATCAGCCCCAGCATTTT
TRBD2	TRBV9	NA	TRBJ2-2	CASSSGGYTGELFF	TGTGCCAGCAGCTCGGGGGGGTACACCGGGGAGCTGTTTTTT
NA	TRBV19	NA	TRBJ2-7	CASSIGVTYEQYF	TGTGCCAGTAGTATCGGAGTAACCTACGAGCAGTACTTC
TRBD1	TRBV10-3	NA	TRBJ2-7	CAIRGPRQGSYEQYF	TGTGCCATCAGGGGGCCGAGACAGGGTTCCTACGAGCAGTACTTC
NA	TRBV4-2	few	TRBJ2-5	CASRGLAPETQYF	TGTGCCAGCAGGGGTCTAGCTCCGGAGACCCAGTACTTC
NA	TRBV12-3/TRBV12-4	few	TRBJ2-7	CASTSGGILAEQYF	TGTGCCAGCACCTCGGGTGGGATCCTGGCCGAGCAGTACTTC
TRBD1	TRBV5-1	NA	TRBJ2-7	CASGRDSVYEQYF	TGCGCCAGCGGCCGGGACAGCGTTTACGAGCAGTACTTC
NA	TRBV12-3/TRBV12-4	NA	TRBJ1-2	CASTIMANYGYTF	TGTGCCAGCACCATCATGGCTAACTATGGCTACACCTTC
NA	TRBV5-1	few	TRBJ1-4	CASSLQGSANEKLFF	TGCGCCAGCAGCTTGCAGGGGAGCGCTAATGAAAAACTGTTTTTT